Following are 18 T cell receptor beta chains from one sample sequenced in a study of blood T cell repertoires in COVID-19. Clones were sequenced by immunoSEQ multiplex PCR, and TCRdb holds only the in-frame ones, with some missing. Of under 150,000 clones listed, roughly 80% are singletons. Material: PBMCs or T cells enriched from blood (not recorded which). All receptors derive from a man younger than 45 who had recovered from COVID-19.

The V call is TRBV5-6, the J call TRBJ1-1; 7 nucleotides align to TRBD1. Germline-derived CDR1 and CDR2 are SGHDT and YYEEEE. CDR3 length: 14 residues. Unmatched junction bases numbered 3, after V lost 3 bases and J lost 1 base. The CDR3: CASSWGQTNTEAFF. The CDR3 nucleotides are TGTGCCAGCAGCTGGGGACAGACGAACACTGAAGCTTTCTTT.

In its sample, this clone was seen once. Other DNA sequences in this specimen translate into the identical CDR3. The chain employs TRBV29-1 and TRBJ2-1, with 8 nucleotides matching TRBD1. The CDR3 runs 13 residues. The V gene's germline CDR1 is SQVTM and CDR2 ANQGSEA. The V and J ends lost 3 bases and 3 bases, in that order; junction bases with no gene match: 1. The DNA for the CDR3 is TGCAGCGTTGACAGGGGGCTCTACAATGAGCAGTTCTTC. It codes for CSVDRGLYNEQFF.

The chain couples TRBV7-9 to TRBJ2-2; no clear D gene. Germline lookup yields CDR1 SEHNR and CDR2 FQNEAQ (reference sequence). The V gene lost 5 bases and the J gene lost 5 bases, with 18 bases spanning the gap. The CDR3 runs 16 residues. This chain's CDR3 is CASSPRRSIETGELFF. The CDR3 bases are TGTGCCAGCAGCCCCCGCAGGTCGATTGAAACCGGGGAGCTGTTTTTT.

The chain uses TRBV24-1 and TRBJ1-2; a possible D gene is TRBD1 (6 bases). Germline V CDR1 and CDR2: KGHDR, SFDVKD. The CDR3 is made up of 16 amino acids. V lost 4 bases and J 3 bases, leaving 17 bases between the germline ends. CDR3 DNA: TGTGCCACCAGTGAACCACCCCCGGACAGCGACTATGGCTACACCTTC. Translation gives CATSEPPPDSDYGYTF.

The chain joins TRBV5-1 to TRBJ2-3; the match to TRBD2 covers 8 bases. Trimming removed 3 bases from V and 5 bases from J; junction bases left unmatched: 2. The CDR3 is made up of 13 amino acids. Germline assignment: CDR1 SGHRS and CDR2 YFSETQ. CDR3 sequence (DNA): TGCGCCAGCAGCTCGGGAGGGTTAGATACGCAGTATTTT. Translation gives CASSSGGLDTQYF.

The table lists this clone with a count of one. As DNA, the CDR3 is TGTGCCAGCTCACCCAGTTATATGAACACTGAAGCTTTCTTT. Translating gives CASSPSYMNTEAFF. The J gene is TRBJ1-1, the V gene TRBV18, with D hard to call. V was pared by 3 bases and J by 0 bases, with 8 bases between. The germline V gene encodes CDR1 KGHSH and CDR2 LQKENI. This CDR3 spans 14 amino acids. Drawing the rest from reference TRBV18 and TRBJ1-1, the complete variable domain is NAGVMQNPRHLVRRRGQEARLRCSPMKGHSHVYWYRQLPEEGLKFMVYLQKENIIDESGMPKERFSAEFPKEGPSILRIQQVVRGDSAAYFCASSPSYMNTEAFFGQGTRLTVV.

This rearrangement joins TRBV5-6 to TRBJ2-7, with 9 bases lining up with TRBD1. J gave up 4 bases and V 3 bases, and 8 bases lay outside the gene matches. CDR1 is SGHDT, CDR2 YYEEEE, per germline. The CDR3 covers 15 residues. CDR3 DNA: TGTGCCAGCAGCTCTCCGGGACAGGGAACTTACGAGCAGTACTTC. Amino acids: CASSSPGQGTYEQYF.

V usage is TRBV10-3 and J usage is TRBJ2-2; 9 nucleotides match TRBD1. CDR1 and CDR2 (germline): ENHRY, SYGVKD. The CDR3 has 20 residues. V lost 2 bases to trimming and J lost 5 bases; unmatched junction nucleotides: 18. The DNA of the CDR3 is TGTGCCATCAGTGAGCCGACGGGGACAGGGACCTCCCATCCGACCGGGGAGCTGTTTTTT. Translating gives CAISEPTGTGTSHPTGELFF.

V is TRBV30 and J is TRBJ2-7; 9 nucleotides match TRBD2. The CDR3 totals 14 residues. The ends lost 4 bases at V and 2 bases at J; junction bases unmatched: 6. Germline CDR1 GTSNPN, CDR2 SVGIG (reference sequence). The DNA of the CDR3 is TGTGCCTGGAAAATGGTAGCGGGGGCCTACGAGCAGTACTTC. Its translation is CAWKMVAGAYEQYF.

This chain links TRBV12-3 or TRBV12-4 with TRBJ2-7, with TRBD1 as a possible D gene (5 bases). Trimming stripped 5 bases from V and 2 bases from J, with 10 bases between. This CDR3 region has 13 residues. The CDR3 DNA reads as TGTGCCAGCAGTCCAGGACAAGCCTACGAGCAGTACTTC. This translates into CASSPGQAYEQYF.

Worth noting for this clone: A read error may account for a junction end that differs from germline. The CDR3 bases are TGTGCTAGCAGCTTAGGAGGAACCCCCCAAGAGACCCAGTACTTC. Encoded protein: CASSLGGTPQETQYF. The V and J genes are TRBV7-7 and TRBJ2-5, with D maybe TRBD2 (5 bases). Germline V gene sequence: CDR1 SSHAT, CDR2 FNYEAQ (reference sequence). This CDR3 has 15 residues. The full variable domain, with the rest looked up from reference TRBV7-7 and TRBJ2-5, is GAGVSQSPRYKVTKRGQDVTLRCDPISSHATLYWYQQALGQGPEFLTYFNYEAQPDKSGLPSDRFSAERPEGSISTLTIQRTEQRDSAMYRCASSLGGTPQETQYFGPGTRLLVL.

The V call is TRBV6-1, the J call TRBJ2-7, with TRBD2 matching over 8 bases. The CDR3 runs 15 residues. The V segment lost 3 bases and the J segment 0 bases; nucleotides outside the gene matches: 4. CDR1 is MNHNS and CDR2 is SASEGT in the germline V gene. The CDR3 nucleotides read TGTGCCAGCAGTGAGCGGGAGGTGGCCTCCTACGAGCAGTACTTC. Encoded protein: CASSEREVASYEQYF.

The chain uses TRBV28 and TRBJ1-3; the match to TRBD1 covers 7 bases. From germline, CDR1 is MDHEN and CDR2 SYDVKM. The junction had 3 bases not matched to a gene; V was cut back by 3 bases and J by 1 base. The CDR3 loop spans 15 amino acids. CDR3 region: CASSFGTASGNTIYF. CDR3 in DNA: TGTGCCAGCAGTTTCGGGACAGCATCTGGAAACACCATATATTTT.

The chain joins TRBV5-6 to TRBJ1-2; D not certain. Trimming cost V 3 bases and J 3 bases, with 6 bases left between them. CDR1 SGHDT and CDR2 YYEEEE come from the germline V gene. This CDR3 has 12 amino acids. The CDR3 nucleotides read TGTGCCAGCAGCTCGTCCTACTATGGCTACACCTTC. Protein product: CASSSSYYGYTF.

This clone was detected only a few times. The V call is TRBV5-5, the J call TRBJ2-7; D perhaps matches TRBD2 (5 bases). Germline assignment: CDR1 SGHKS and CDR2 YYEKEE (reference sequence). V lost 0 bases, J lost 0 bases, and 10 bases lay in between. CDR3 size: 15 residues. The CDR3 sequence: CASSLVEDHSYEQYF. Written as DNA, the CDR3 is TGTGCCAGCAGCTTGGTGGAGGACCACTCCTACGAGCAGTACTTC. Combining the CDR3 with reference TRBV5-5 and TRBJ2-7 gives the whole variable domain DAGVTQSPTHLIKTRGQQVTLRCSPISGHKSVSWYQQVLGQGPQFIFQYYEKEERGRGNFPDRFSARQFPNYSSELNVNALLLGDSALYLCASSLVEDHSYEQYFGPGTRLTVT.

The chain carries TRBV19 and TRBJ2-7, with 9 bases fitting TRBD2. The CDR3 totals 14 residues. Germline CDR1 reads LNHDA; CDR2 reads SQIVND (reference sequence). The trim removed 3 bases at V and 6 bases at J, leaving 6 bases unmatched. The CDR3 here is CASSIGSGSVEQYF. CDR3 in DNA: TGTGCCAGTAGTATCGGTAGCGGGAGTGTCGAGCAGTACTTC.

This clone was observed once. The gene calls are TRBV5-4 and TRBJ1-2; no clear D gene. The CDR3 spans 13 residues. V was pared by 9 bases and J by 8 bases, with 20 bases between. Looked up from germline, CDR1 is SGHNT and CDR2 is YYREEE (reference sequence). CDR3 bases: TGTGCCATGAATCAGGTGGGAGGAGACGGCTACACCTTC. This sequence encodes CAMNQVGGDGYTF.

The rearrangement joins TRBV3-1 (or the pseudogene TRBV3-2) to TRBJ2-5; 10 bases agree with TRBD2. This CDR3 has 16 amino acids. The germline V gene encodes CDR1 LGHDT and CDR2 YNNKEL (reference sequence). J gave up 5 bases and V 1 base, and 7 bases lay outside the gene matches. As DNA, the CDR3 is TGTGCCAGCAGCCAAGGTCCAGCGGGAGGGGACGAGACCCAGTACTTC. Its translation: CASSQGPAGGDETQYF.